The text below deals with one T cell receptor beta chain. Its target is unknown. The sample originates from a study of T cells in localized non-small cell lung cancer. Study-wide findings and caveats: In adjacent lung, a median approximately 60 of the top 100 tumor clones were found. Analysis by sequencing included only one tumor region, so heterogeneity remains possible. There was higher T cell clonality in uninvolved adjacent lung than in tumor, and it was highest there.

The ends were cut back, 11 bases at V and 1 base at J, with 14 bases in the middle. There are 13 residues in the CDR3. Germline loops: CDR1 MGHDK, CDR2 SYGVNS. Clones were sequenced by immunoSEQ multiplex PCR, and TCRdb holds only the in-frame ones, with some missing. The data show 26,000 or so clones, about 88% seen once. This clonotype originated in a female donor aged 60 or older with stage I lung adenocarcinoma. The source was peripheral blood, collected before any cancer treatment. This chain uses TRBV25-1 with TRBJ1-2; D uncertain. In DNA, the CDR3 is TGTGCCTCATTGGGCAGCCTTAACTATGGCTACACCTTC. The encoded protein is CASLGSLNYGYTF.